The 18 T cell receptor beta chains below all came from one sample that was sequenced in a study of PD-1 blockade in classical Hodgkin lymphoma. The data were produced by immunoSEQ multiplex PCR, yet TCRdb's version contains in-frame clones alone and is incomplete. The sample includes about 84,000 clones, roughly 89% seen only once; the top ten take 22%. Each of the patients experienced relapse following autologous stem cell transplantation, and their brentuximab vedotin exposure differed. The starting material was peripheral blood mononuclear cells (PBMCs), obtained at baseline. These receptor sequences come from a human donor with classical Hodgkin lymphoma.

The chain recombines TRBV10-3 with TRBJ1-3, with no clear D. V was cut by 3 bases and J by 2 bases, with 8 bases left in between. Germline V gene sequence: CDR1 ENHRY, CDR2 SYGVKD. This CDR3 has 14 amino acids. The CDR3 sequence: CAISDGGTGNTIYF. CDR3 DNA: TGTGCCATCAGTGATGGAGGAACTGGAAACACCATATATTTT.

This sequence joins TRBV27 and TRBJ1-5, with D unresolved. Germline CDR1 reads MNHEY; CDR2 reads SMNVEV (reference sequence). CDR3 size: 15 residues. V lost 5 bases, J lost 0 bases, and 11 bases lay in between. CDR3 sequence: CASSARPYSNQPQHF. The CDR3 DNA is TGTGCCAGCAGTGCCCGACCATATAGCAATCAGCCCCAGCATTTT.

This clone was seen a handful of times. V and J are TRBV30 and TRBJ1-1; a weak D match, TRBD1 (6 bases). Per the germline V gene, CDR1 is GTSNPN and CDR2 is SVGIG (reference sequence). V lost 0 bases and J lost 1, with 9 bases in between. CDR3 size: 14 residues. The CDR3, as DNA: TGTGCCTGGAGTGTACAGGGTACGAACACTGAAGCTTTCTTT. Residues: CAWSVQGTNTEAFF.

The chain employs TRBV5-8 and TRBJ2-7, with D hard to call. CDR3 length: 13 amino acids. In germline, CDR1 is SGHTS, CDR2 YDEGEE. V was pared by 2 bases and J by 4 bases, with 10 bases between. CDR3 bases: TGTGCCAGCAGCTTTTTTGCCCCTTACGAGCAGTACTTC. Amino acid sequence: CASSFFAPYEQYF.

The rearrangement links TRBV5-1 to TRBJ2-7, with D perhaps assigned TRBD1 or TRBD2 (6 bases each). Trimming cost V 4 bases and J 7 bases, with 21 bases left between them. The CDR3 has 15 amino acids. CDR1 is SGHRS, CDR2 YFSETQ, per germline. As DNA, the CDR3 is TGCGCCAGCAGCCCCCCGGCCGGGGGCCGAGTTGAGCAGTACTTC. It yields the protein CASSPPAGGRVEQYF.

A note on this clone: Other DNA variants within this sample encode the same CDR3. V usage is TRBV6-6 and J usage is TRBJ2-5, with a tentative D call TRBD1 (6 bases). From germline, CDR1 is MNHNY and CDR2 SVGAGI (reference sequence). The V end was cut by 0 bases, the J end by 3 bases, with 8 bases between. The CDR3 is 14 amino acids. The CDR3 protein is CASSYSNREETQYF. DNA of the CDR3: TGTGCCAGCAGTTACTCTAACAGGGAAGAGACCCAGTACTTC.

This clone has only a few counts. The V and J genes are TRBV4-1 and TRBJ1-1, with 7 bases lining up with TRBD1. This CDR3 spans 18 amino acids. Germline V lookup: CDR1 MGHRA, CDR2 YSYEKL. V lost 6 bases and J lost 5; bases outside the gene matches: 21. CDR3: CASSLREGVTGLVTEAFF. The CDR3 DNA is TGCGCCAGCAGTCTAAGGGAGGGGGTGACAGGGCTGGTGACTGAAGCTTTCTTT.

This clone was observed a single time. The rearrangement links TRBV19 to TRBJ1-1, with D possibly being TRBD1 (5 bases). The CDR3 extends over 15 amino acids. V dropped 3 bases and J dropped 1 base, with 12 bases sitting between them. Per germline, CDR1 LNHDA and CDR2 SQIVND (reference sequence). CDR3 in DNA: TGTGCCAGTAGTATTTACGGACACCCGAACACTGAAGCTTTCTTT. Translation: CASSIYGHPNTEAFF.

The V gene is TRBV5-4, the J gene TRBJ1-2; tentative D call: TRBD1 (6 bases). Deletions cut 0 bases from V and 5 bases from J, with 14 bases between. The length of the CDR3 is 15 residues. Germline V gene sequence: CDR1 SGHNT, CDR2 YYREEE (reference sequence). The CDR3, as DNA: TGTGCCAGCAGCTTGGCCTCGACAGGAACTTATGGCTACACCTTC. Protein sequence: CASSLASTGTYGYTF.

This clone was detected only once. The chain employs TRBV27 and TRBJ1-5, with D unclear. CDR1 is MNHEY and CDR2 is SMNVEV in the germline V gene (reference sequence). The CDR3 is 14 amino acids. With 4 bases removed from V and 2 bases from J, the gap between germline ends came to 9 bases. This CDR3 is CASSSYSRNQPQHF. The CDR3 coding sequence is TGTGCCAGCAGTTCGTACTCGCGCAATCAGCCCCAGCATTTT.

The V call is TRBV7-9, the J call TRBJ1-2; 10 bases map to TRBD1. The CDR3 is 15 amino acids. V lost 1 base to trimming and J lost 4 bases; unmatched junction nucleotides: 3. Germline V lookup: CDR1 SEHNR, CDR2 FQNEAQ (reference sequence). The CDR3: CASSLGTGGGYGYTF. In DNA form, the CDR3 reads TGTGCCAGCAGCTTAGGGACAGGGGGAGGCTATGGCTACACCTTC.

This clone was seen a handful of times. Its ends do not fully match the called genes, so a read error is possible. The chain uses TRBV7-7 and TRBJ2-1; 11 nucleotides agree with TRBD2. The CDR3 consists of 16 residues. Germline CDR1 and CDR2: SSHAT and FNYEAQ (reference sequence). CDR3 loop: CASSFRLAGPGYEQFF. Written as DNA, the CDR3 is TGTGCTAGCAGCTTCCGACTAGCGGGGCCAGGTTATGAGCAGTTCTTC.

The gene calls are TRBV6-6 and TRBJ1-5; 11 bases are a match to TRBD1. The CDR3 loop spans 15 amino acids. The junction had 7 bases not matched to a gene; V was cut back by 6 bases and J by 6 bases. Germline V gives CDR1 MNHNY, CDR2 SVGAGI (reference sequence). Here the CDR3 DNA reads TGTGCCAGCAGCCTCCGGGACAGGGGGGGTCAGCCCCAGCATTTT. Translation gives CASSLRDRGGQPQHF.

CDR3 DNA sequence: TGCGCCAGCAGCCCACGAAATGGACAGGGGACAATGAACACTGAAGCTTTCTTT. Its translation: CASSPRNGQGTMNTEAFF. The chain recombines TRBV4-1 with TRBJ1-1; 9 positions match TRBD1. The germline V gene encodes CDR1 MGHRA and CDR2 YSYEKL. This CDR3 contains 18 residues. After removal of 4 bases from V and 0 bases from J, the junction contained 12 bases not matched to a gene.

The gene calls are TRBV19 and TRBJ2-5; D is perhaps TRBD1 (6 bases). This CDR3 spans 13 amino acids. Germline CDR1 and CDR2: LNHDA and SQIVND (reference sequence). V lost 0 bases to trimming and J lost 4 bases, with 6 bases between them. The CDR3 nucleotides are TGTGCCAGTAGTATAGAGGGGGCAGAGACCCAGTACTTC. Its protein product is CASSIEGAETQYF. Complete variable domain (other parts from reference TRBV19 and TRBJ2-5): DGGITQSPKYLFRKEGQNVTLSCEQNLNHDAMYWYRQDPGQGLRLIYYSQIVNDFQKGDIAEGYSVSREKKESFPLTVTSAQKNPTAFYLCASSIEGAETQYFGPGTRLLVL.

The CDR3 DNA is TGTGCCAGCAGCTTAGACAAGAACACTGAAGCTTTCTTT. Encoded protein: CASSLDKNTEAFF. The V gene is TRBV13, the J gene TRBJ1-1, with unresolved D. The V end lost 1 base, the J end lost 1 base, and 4 bases lay between the germline ends. The CDR3 length is 13 residues. The V gene's germline CDR1 is PRHDT and CDR2 FYEKMQ (reference sequence).

This rearrangement joins TRBV9 to TRBJ1-2; TRBD1 matches 7 bases. CDR1 SGDLS and CDR2 YYNGEE come from the germline V gene. The V and J ends lost 4 bases and 7 bases, in that order; junction bases with no gene match: 13. CDR3 length: 15 residues. CDR3 in DNA: TGTGCCAGCAGCCCAAAAACAGGGGAAGGAGGTGGCTACACCTTC. Translated: CASSPKTGEGGGYTF.

This clone was observed a single time. The chain recombines TRBV5-8 with TRBJ2-3; 9 bases agree with TRBD1. Germline lookup yields CDR1 SGHTS and CDR2 YDEGEE. V lost 7 bases to trimming and J lost 6 bases; unmatched junction nucleotides: 12. This CDR3 has 15 residues. CDR3 sequence reads: CASEKGNRGLDTQYF. The CDR3 nucleotides read TGTGCCAGCGAGAAGGGGAACAGGGGGCTGGATACGCAGTATTTT.